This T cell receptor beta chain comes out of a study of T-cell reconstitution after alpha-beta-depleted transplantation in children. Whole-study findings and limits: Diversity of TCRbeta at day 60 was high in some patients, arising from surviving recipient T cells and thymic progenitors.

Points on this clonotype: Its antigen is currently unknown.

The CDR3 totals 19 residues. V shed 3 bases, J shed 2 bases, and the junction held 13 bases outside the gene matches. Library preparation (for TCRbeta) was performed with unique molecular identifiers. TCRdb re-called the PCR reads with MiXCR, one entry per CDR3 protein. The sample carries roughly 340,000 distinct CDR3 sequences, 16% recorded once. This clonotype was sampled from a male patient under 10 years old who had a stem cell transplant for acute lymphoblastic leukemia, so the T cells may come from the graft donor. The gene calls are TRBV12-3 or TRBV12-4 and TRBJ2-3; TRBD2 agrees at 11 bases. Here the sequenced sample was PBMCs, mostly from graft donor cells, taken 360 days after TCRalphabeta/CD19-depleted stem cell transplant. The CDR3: CASSFFRYGGLAVTDTQYF. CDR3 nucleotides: TGTGCCAGCAGTTTTTTCCGGTACGGGGGACTAGCGGTCACAGATACGCAGTATTTT.